Below, one T cell receptor (beta chain) is given with its context. Its specificity is unknown. This sample was included in a study of CD8 T cells in ankylosing spondylitis. The study's findings and limits: Characteristic, it appeared, of ankylosing spondylitis blood was a TCR beta motif of roughly 8 highly homologous variants.

TCRdb re-analysed the 5' RACE reads in MiXCR, keeping a single row per CDR3 protein. The sample has some 200,000 distinct CDR3 sequences, around 6.6% seen once; the top ten hold around 14%. Sequenced: blood, either unsorted or a sorted T cell fraction (not recorded which). The origin of this receptor is a male donor with ankylosing spondylitis.

The CDR3 DNA reads TGCAGTGCTGCGGCGGACAGCTCCTACGAGCAGTACTTC. Its translation is CSAAADSSYEQYF. V gene TRBV20-1 combines with J gene TRBJ2-7; tentatively, D is TRBD1 (6 bases). CDR3 length: 13 amino acids. The ends were cut back, 5 bases at V and 0 bases at J, with 11 bases in the middle. Germline assignment: CDR1 DFQATT and CDR2 SNEGSKA (reference sequence).